This TCR beta chain was identified during a study of T cells in localized non-small cell lung cancer. The data were produced by immunoSEQ multiplex PCR, yet TCRdb's version contains in-frame clones alone and is incomplete. The sample has approximately 31,000 clones; under 95% are singletons. Regarding the study as a whole: Adjacent lung tissue had a median about 58 of the top 100 clones found in the tumor. Measurement of T cell clonality placed uninvolved adjacent lung highest, above the level in tumor. Sequence data derive from only one tumor region, so heterogeneity remains possible.

The germline CDR1 and CDR2 sequences are LNHDA and SQIVND (reference sequence). Trimming shortened V by 3 bases and J by 7 bases, and 10 bases separated the two germline ends. The CDR3 has 14 residues. A remark on this clone: The antigen is unknown.

The material sequenced was peripheral blood, taken before any cancer treatment. The gene calls are TRBV19 and TRBJ1-6; D is possibly TRBD1 (5 bases). This clonotype originated in a woman aged 40-70 years with stage I lung adenocarcinoma. CDR3 residues: CASSIRDRNSPLHF. The CDR3 coding sequence is TGTGCCAGTAGTATCAGGGATCGCAATTCACCCCTCCACTTT. Complete variable domain (other parts from reference TRBV19 and TRBJ1-6): DGGITQSPKYLFRKEGQNVTLSCEQNLNHDAMYWYRQDPGQGLRLIYYSQIVNDFQKGDIAEGYSVSREKKESFPLTVTSAQKNPTAFYLCASSIRDRNSPLHFGNGTRLTVT.